This TCR beta chain was obtained from a study of beta chain features in type 1 diabetes (dated by TCRdb to 2017 to 2018). Notes on the research overall: Mean age, gender distribution, total cell number and subset yield did not differ between patients and healthy donors. A total of approximately 100,000,000 sorted cells were examined across all samples, and the number of cells per subset was strongly correlated with RNA yield. In the study, TCRB repertoires of sorted circulating CD4+ T cell subsets from recently diagnosed type 1 diabetes patients were compared with those of matched healthy donors. Whereas all 30 or so donors provided naive and central memory subsets, regulatory and stem cell-like memory subsets were isolated from just 8 patients and roughly 8 healthy donors. Broad study findings and their caveats: Sequencing cDNA rather than genomic DNA could over-represent highly expressing activated cells, although activation and CD3 levels did not differ between groups. Naive, central memory and regulatory TCRB repertoires appeared to be more alike among patients than among healthy donors. Because small numbers of individuals were included in the HLA sub-analyses, any influence of HLA type on TCRB rearrangement was left unresolved. In all four CD4+ subsets, TCRB CDR3 length was moderately but significantly shorter in type 1 diabetes patients. At VDJ recombination sites, patients with type 1 diabetes made fewer insertions and deleted more nucleotides, a pattern implying thymic rearrangement abnormalities. Shorter templates might be favored by PCR, yet because patient and control samples were amplified and corrected together, any such skew would affect both groups equally.

The High Capacity cDNA Reverse Transcription Kit was used to reverse transcribe all of the isolated RNA, meaning that expressed TCRB transcripts were what got sequenced. Naive, central memory and regulatory T cell samples underwent deep immunoSEQ sequencing, averaging roughly 3.4 million total reads per sample. Sorted cells were lysed in RLT buffer and RNA was extracted with DNase-treated RNeasy Micro or Mini kits, depending on cell number. To prevent cross-contamination, every cell subset was processed on its own, while patient and healthy donor samples were processed together. TCRB sequences were amplified from cDNA with the immunoSEQ multiplex PCR, producing 87-bp fragments spanning the CDR3 region. Sequencing of the amplicons was done on the Illumina HiSeq platform. In the paper's pipeline: PCR bias was corrected computationally using synthetic template baselines, and reads within Hamming distance 2 were collapsed, with unmergeable singletons discarded. Reads were aligned to IMGT to assign V, D and J genes, CDR3 length, and insertions or deletions at six rearrangement sites. Clonotype counts were normalized to sorted cell number within each subset before computing true diversity and Gini coefficients with the tcR R package. Repertoire sharing was quantified using the overlap coefficient calculated on TCRB nucleotide sequences. As a proxy for the pre-selection repertoire, out-of-frame TCRB sequences from naive cells were analyzed. In its TCRdb copy, this immuneACCESS table keeps in-frame sequences only and misses some clones. Where compared with another copy, unresolved V genes explain less than half of these, and the others have no known cause. The V and J calls and clone size come from that table; D and trimming were worked out from the DNA. This sample lists 230,000 or so clones; 15% to 20% were detected once. The ten top clones hold about 0.092% of the sample.

CDR3 length: 14 amino acids, cysteine to phenylalanine. Just CDR3 DNA is preserved here, 42 bases in frame from base 1. Taken from the germline V gene, the CDR1 and CDR2 loops are SQVTM and ANQGSEA. Relative to germline, V is missing 4 bases and J is missing 8 bases, with 8 bases of the junction outside any gene match. A single peripheral blood draw of roughly 0.11 L on average was collected from each donor into heparinised tubes. Naive, central memory, regulatory and stem cell-like memory CD4+ T cells were sorted on a BD FACSAria II using a panel including CD45RO, CCR7, CD25, CD127, CD95 and CD27. Purity was above 98% for every sorted population. PBMCs were separated immediately by Lymphoprep density gradient centrifugation and were stained directly, without being cultured. So that batch effects would be minimized, each experiment stained and sorted samples in pairs, pairing one healthy donor with one patient.

This clone was seen a handful of times. Its target antigen remains unknown. Base qualities were left out, and no much larger clone turns up one base away. Sequences were obtained from naive CD4+ T cells from blood. The sample's cell subset or site, from its label and the paper: true naive CD4+ T cells. This sequence was found in a man aged 25-45 years with type 1 diabetes. The chain employs TRBV29-1 and TRBJ2-1; the central 10 bases match TRBD2. The CDR3 protein is CSVVGLAGEHEQFF. At the DNA level, the sequence is TGCAGCGTTGTAGGTCTAGCGGGAGAGCATGAGCAGTTCTTC.